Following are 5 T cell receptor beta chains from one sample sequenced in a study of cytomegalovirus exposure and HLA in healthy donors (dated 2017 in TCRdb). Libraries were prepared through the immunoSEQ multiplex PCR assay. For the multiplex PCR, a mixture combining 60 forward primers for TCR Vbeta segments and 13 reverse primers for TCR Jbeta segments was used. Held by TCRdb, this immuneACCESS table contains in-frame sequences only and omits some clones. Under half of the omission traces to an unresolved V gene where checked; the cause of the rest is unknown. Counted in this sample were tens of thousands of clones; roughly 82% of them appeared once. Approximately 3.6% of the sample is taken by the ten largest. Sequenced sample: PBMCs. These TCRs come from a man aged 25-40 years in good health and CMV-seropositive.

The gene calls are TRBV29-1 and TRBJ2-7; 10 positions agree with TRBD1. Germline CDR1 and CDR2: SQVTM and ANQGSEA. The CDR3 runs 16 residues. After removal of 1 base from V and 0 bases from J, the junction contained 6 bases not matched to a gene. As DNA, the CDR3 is TGCAGCGTTGAAGGGCACCGGGACAGGGGCTCCTACGAGCAGTACTTC. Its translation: CSVEGHRDRGSYEQYF.

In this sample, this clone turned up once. The CDR3 coding sequence is TGTGCCAGCAGCTTGCCTAGCGGGAGGTCCAATGAGCAGTTCTTC. Its protein product is CASSLPSGRSNEQFF. This chain links TRBV5-4 with TRBJ2-1; 11 nucleotides align to TRBD2. Germline V CDR1 and CDR2: SGHNT, YYREEE (reference sequence). The CDR3 runs to 15 residues. V gave up 1 base and J gave up 6 bases; unmatched junction bases: 3.

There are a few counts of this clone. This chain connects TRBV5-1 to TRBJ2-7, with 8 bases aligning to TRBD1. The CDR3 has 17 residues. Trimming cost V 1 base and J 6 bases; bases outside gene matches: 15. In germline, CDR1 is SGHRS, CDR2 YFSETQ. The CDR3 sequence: CASSLSLGQGGKGEQYF. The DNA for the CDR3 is TGCGCCAGCAGCTTGTCTCTAGGACAGGGAGGCAAGGGCGAGCAGTACTTC.

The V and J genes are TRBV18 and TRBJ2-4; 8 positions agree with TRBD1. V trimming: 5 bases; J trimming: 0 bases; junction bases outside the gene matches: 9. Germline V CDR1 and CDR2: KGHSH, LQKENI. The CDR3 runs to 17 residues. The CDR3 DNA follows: TGTGCCAGCTCATTCGTTCAGGGGGCCCTAGCCAAAAACATTCAGTACTTC. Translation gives CASSFVQGALAKNIQYF.

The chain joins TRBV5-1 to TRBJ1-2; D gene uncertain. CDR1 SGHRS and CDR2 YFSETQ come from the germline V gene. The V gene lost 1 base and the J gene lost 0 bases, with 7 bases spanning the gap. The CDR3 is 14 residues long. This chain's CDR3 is CASSLTDPNYGYTF. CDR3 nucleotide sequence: TGCGCCAGCAGCTTGACAGACCCTAACTATGGCTACACCTTC.